There are a few counts of the clone carrying this TCR beta chain. What it recognizes is unknown. To make TCR beta libraries, researchers used iRepertoire HTBI primers and Arm-PCR of CDR3 regions. Via MiXCR, TCRdb re-called the multiplex PCR reads, giving one row per CDR3 protein. The sample lists about 470,000 distinct CDR3 sequences, less than 25% occurring once. The data were taken from a study of regulatory T cells in long-lasting Graves disease. Study-wide results and caveats: Persistent patients shared more public clonotypes (fewer than 3,000) than newly diagnosed patients (over 900). Since the sample size was small, accuracy may have been reduced. Persistent Graves' patients showed less TCR diversity than newly diagnosed ones.

Time point given: persistent/refractory GD, antithyroid drugs over 5 years with positive TRAb. The authors made the TCR library using RNA they extracted from PBMCs. V dropped 7 bases and J dropped 0; count of bases not matched to a gene: 11. The CDR3 length is 18 residues. The germline V gene has CDR1 MNHEY and CDR2 SMNVEV (reference sequence). This specimen consisted of peripheral blood mononuclear cells (PBMCs), obtained when the disease was refractory, from a patient treated with antithyroid drugs. The sequence came from a female donor with Graves disease. The chain combines TRBV27 with TRBJ2-6; 8 bases are shared with TRBD1. In DNA, the CDR3 is TGTGCCAGCAACCTCAGGGGGCGACCCACCTCTGGGGCCAACGTCCTGACTTTC. Protein product: CASNLRGRPTSGANVLTF. The complete variable domain, with remaining parts taken from reference TRBV27 and TRBJ2-6, reads EAQVTQNPRYLITVTGKKLTVTCSQNMNHEYMSWYRQDPGLGLRQIYYSMNVEVTDKGDVPEGYKVSRKEKRNFPLILESPSPNQTSLYFCASNLRGRPTSGANVLTFGAGSRLTVL.